This T cell receptor (beta chain) was captured by sequencing in a study of Tregs in tolerant kidney transplant recipients. CDR1 is SGHRS, CDR2 YFSETQ, per germline. CDR3 size: 14 residues. V gave up 0 bases and J gave up 6 bases; unmatched junction bases: 4. Regarding the study as a whole: Few patients were studied, so findings need validation in larger groups.

Measured with immunoSEQ multiplex PCR; TCRdb has only the in-frame clones, and not every one. This sample has about 240,000 clones, with approximately 83% found just once. CD4+CD25+CD127- Tregs, CD4+CD25- non-Tregs, CD4 and CD8 cells were sorted. On this clone: Antigen specificity is unknown.

The clonotype comes from a human donor in good health. The V gene is TRBV5-1, the J gene TRBJ2-3; 7 bases match TRBD2. The specimen sequenced was CD4+ T cells from blood. The DNA of the CDR3 is TGCGCCAGCAGCTTGGAAGGACTAGGTGATACGCAGTATTTT. This translates into CASSLEGLGDTQYF.